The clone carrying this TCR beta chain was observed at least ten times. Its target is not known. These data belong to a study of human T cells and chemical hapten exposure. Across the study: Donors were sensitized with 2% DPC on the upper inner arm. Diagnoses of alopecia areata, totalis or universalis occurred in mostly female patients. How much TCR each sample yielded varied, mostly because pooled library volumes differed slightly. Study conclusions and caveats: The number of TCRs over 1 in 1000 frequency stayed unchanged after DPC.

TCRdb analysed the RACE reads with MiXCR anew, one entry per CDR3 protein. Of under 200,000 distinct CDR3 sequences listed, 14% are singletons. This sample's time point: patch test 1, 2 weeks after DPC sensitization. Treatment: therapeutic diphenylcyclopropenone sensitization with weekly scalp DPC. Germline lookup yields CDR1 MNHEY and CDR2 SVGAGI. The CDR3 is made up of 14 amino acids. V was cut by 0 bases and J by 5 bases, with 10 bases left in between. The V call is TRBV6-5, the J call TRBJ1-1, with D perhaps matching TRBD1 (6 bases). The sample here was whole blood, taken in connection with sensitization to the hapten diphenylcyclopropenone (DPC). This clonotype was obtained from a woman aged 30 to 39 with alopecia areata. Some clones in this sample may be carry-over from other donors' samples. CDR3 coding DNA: TGTGCCAGCAGTTACTCGGGGAGGGGGACTGAAGCTTTCTTT. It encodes CASSYSGRGTEAFF.